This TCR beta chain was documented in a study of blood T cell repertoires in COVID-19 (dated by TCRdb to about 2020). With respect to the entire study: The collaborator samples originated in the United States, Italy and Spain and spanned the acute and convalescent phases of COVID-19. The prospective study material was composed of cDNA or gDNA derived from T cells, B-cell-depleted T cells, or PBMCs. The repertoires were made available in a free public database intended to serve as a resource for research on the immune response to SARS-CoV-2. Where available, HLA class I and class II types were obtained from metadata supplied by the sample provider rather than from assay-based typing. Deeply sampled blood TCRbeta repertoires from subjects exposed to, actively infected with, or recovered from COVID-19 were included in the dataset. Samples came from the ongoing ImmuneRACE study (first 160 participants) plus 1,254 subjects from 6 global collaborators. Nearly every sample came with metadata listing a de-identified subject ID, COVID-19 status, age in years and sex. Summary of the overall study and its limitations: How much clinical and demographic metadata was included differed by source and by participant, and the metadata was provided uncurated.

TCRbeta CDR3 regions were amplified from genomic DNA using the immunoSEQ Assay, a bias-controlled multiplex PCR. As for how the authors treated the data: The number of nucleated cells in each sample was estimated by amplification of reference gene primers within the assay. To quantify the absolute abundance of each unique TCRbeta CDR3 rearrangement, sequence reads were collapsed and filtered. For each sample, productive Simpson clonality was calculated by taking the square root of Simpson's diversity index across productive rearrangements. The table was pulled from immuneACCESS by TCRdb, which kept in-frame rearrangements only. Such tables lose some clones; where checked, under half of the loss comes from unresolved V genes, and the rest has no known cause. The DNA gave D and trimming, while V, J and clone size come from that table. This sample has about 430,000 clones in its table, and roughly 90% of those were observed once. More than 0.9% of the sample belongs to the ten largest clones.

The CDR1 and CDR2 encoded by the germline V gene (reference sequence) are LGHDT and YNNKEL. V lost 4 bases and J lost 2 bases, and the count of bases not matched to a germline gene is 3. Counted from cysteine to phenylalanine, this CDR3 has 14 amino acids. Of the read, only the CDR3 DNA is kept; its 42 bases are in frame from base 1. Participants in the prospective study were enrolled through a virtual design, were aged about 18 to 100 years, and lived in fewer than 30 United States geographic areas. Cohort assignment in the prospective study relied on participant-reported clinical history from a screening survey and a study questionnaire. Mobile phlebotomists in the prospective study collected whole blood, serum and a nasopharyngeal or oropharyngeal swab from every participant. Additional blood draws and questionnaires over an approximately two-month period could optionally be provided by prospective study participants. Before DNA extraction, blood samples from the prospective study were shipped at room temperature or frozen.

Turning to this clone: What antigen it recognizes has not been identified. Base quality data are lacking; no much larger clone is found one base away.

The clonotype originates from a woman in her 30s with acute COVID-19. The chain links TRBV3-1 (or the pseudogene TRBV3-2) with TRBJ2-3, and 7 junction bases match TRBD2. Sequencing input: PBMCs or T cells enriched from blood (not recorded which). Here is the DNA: TGTGCCAGCAGCCGCCGACTAGCCACAGATACGCAGTATTTT. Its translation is CASSRRLATDTQYF.